These 3 T cell receptor beta chains originate from one sample sequenced in a study of early T cells in non-severe SARS-CoV-2 infection. Using its own MiXCR run on the 5' RACE reads, TCRdb lists one record per CDR3 protein. The sample lists fewer than 55,000 distinct CDR3 sequences; nearly 7.5% were seen once. The sample was whole blood. The source is an adult who was a healthcare worker with PCR-confirmed SARS-CoV-2 infection or an uninfected control (not recorded which).

This clonotype was seen a few times. The chain recombines TRBV29-1 with TRBJ2-5; 7 nucleotides line up with TRBD1. The germline CDR1 and CDR2 sequences are SQVTM and ANQGSEA. The CDR3 loop spans 15 amino acids. V shed 0 bases, J shed 2 bases, and the junction held 6 bases outside the gene matches. In DNA form, the CDR3 reads TGCAGCGTTGAAGATCCGGGACAGAGACAAGAGACCCAGTACTTC. It codes for CSVEDPGQRQETQYF.

This clonotype was counted between two and nine times. The chain couples TRBV11-2 to TRBJ2-5; D is unresolved. This CDR3 comprises 15 residues. Germline V gene sequence: CDR1 SGHAT, CDR2 FQNNGV. The germline V and J ends were trimmed by 0 bases and 0 bases, with 8 bases remaining between them. CDR3 loop: CASSLEGPYQETQYF. As DNA, the CDR3 is TGTGCCAGCAGCTTAGAGGGTCCGTACCAAGAGACCCAGTACTTC.

This clonotype turned up a few times. This chain connects TRBV7-2 to TRBJ1-5; tentatively, D is TRBD1 (6 bases). CDR3 length: 15 residues. Trimming removed 1 base from V and 4 bases from J, with 11 bases in between. The germline V gene encodes CDR1 SGHTA and CDR2 FQGNSA. In DNA, the CDR3 is TGTGCCAGCAGCTTAGTTGCGGGGGCGAATCAGCCCCAGCATTTT. Translation: CASSLVAGANQPQHF.